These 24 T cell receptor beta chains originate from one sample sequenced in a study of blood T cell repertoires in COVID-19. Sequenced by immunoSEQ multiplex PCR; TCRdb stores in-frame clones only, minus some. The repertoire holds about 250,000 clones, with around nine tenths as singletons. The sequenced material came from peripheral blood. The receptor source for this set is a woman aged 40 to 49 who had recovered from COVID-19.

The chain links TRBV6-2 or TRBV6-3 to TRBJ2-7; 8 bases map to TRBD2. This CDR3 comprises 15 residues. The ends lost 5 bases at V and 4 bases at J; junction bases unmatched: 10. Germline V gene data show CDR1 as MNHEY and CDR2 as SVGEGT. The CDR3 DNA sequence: TGTGCCAGCAGTGCGCCGGGACTAGTGTCTTACGAGCAGTACTTC. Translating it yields CASSAPGLVSYEQYF.

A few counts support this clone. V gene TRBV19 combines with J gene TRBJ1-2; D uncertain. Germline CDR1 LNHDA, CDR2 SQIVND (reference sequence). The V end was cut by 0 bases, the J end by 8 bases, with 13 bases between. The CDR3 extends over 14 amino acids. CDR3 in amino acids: CASSIDRGSSGYTF. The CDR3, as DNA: TGTGCCAGTAGTATAGATCGAGGCAGCTCGGGCTACACCTTC.

The CDR3 region has the DNA TGTGCCAGCAGCTTAGGAGTCGGCGGGGGTCCCTACGAGCAGTACTTC. Encoded protein: CASSLGVGGGPYEQYF. This sequence joins TRBV7-9 and TRBJ2-7, with TRBD2 matching over 7 bases. This CDR3 has 16 amino acids. Germline CDR1 SEHNR, CDR2 FQNEAQ (reference sequence). Trimming at V came to 1 base and at J to 2 bases, leaving 8 bases not matched to a gene. The full variable domain, in which reference TRBV7-9 and TRBJ2-7 provide the parts outside the CDR3, is DTGVSQNPRHKITKRGQNVTFRCDPISEHNRLYWYRQTLGQGPEFLTYFQNEAQLEKSRLLSDRFSAERPKGSFSTLEIQRTEQGDSAMYLCASSLGVGGGPYEQYFGPGTRLTVT.

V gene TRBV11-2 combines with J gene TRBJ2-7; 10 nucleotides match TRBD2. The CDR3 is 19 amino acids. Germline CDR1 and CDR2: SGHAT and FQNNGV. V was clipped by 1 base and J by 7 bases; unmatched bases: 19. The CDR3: CASSLGGLAGAGSMGEQYF. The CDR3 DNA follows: TGTGCCAGCAGCTTAGGGGGGCTAGCGGGAGCCGGGTCCATGGGGGAGCAGTACTTC.

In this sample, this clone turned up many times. CDR3 amino acids: CASSPRGGAGDSPLHF. The CDR3, as DNA: TGTGCCAGCAGTCCACGAGGTGGGGCAGGTGATTCACCCCTCCACTTT. The J gene is TRBJ1-6, the V gene TRBV25-1; maybe TRBD1 (5 bases). The CDR3 runs to 16 residues. Trimming took 5 bases from V and 8 from J, leaving 19 bases between them. Germline lookup yields CDR1 MGHDK and CDR2 SYGVNS.

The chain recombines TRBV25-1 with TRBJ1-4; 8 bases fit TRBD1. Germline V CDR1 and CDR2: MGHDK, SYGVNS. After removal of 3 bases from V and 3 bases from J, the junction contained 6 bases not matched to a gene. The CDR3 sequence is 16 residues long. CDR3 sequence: CASSEPRGRSNEKLFF. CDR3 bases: TGTGCCAGCAGTGAGCCCAGGGGGCGGTCTAATGAAAAACTGTTTTTT.

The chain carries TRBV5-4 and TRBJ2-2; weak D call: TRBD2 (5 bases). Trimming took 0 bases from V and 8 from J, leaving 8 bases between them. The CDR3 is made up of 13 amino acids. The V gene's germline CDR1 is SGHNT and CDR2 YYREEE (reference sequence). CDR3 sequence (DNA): TGTGCCAGCAGCTTGGCTGAGCGGGGGGAGCTGTTTTTT. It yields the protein CASSLAERGELFF.

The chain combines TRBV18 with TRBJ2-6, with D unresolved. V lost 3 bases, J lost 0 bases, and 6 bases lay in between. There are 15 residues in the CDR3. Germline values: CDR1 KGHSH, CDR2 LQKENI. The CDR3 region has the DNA TGTGCCAGCTCACCCCAGCGCTCTGGGGCCAACGTCCTGACTTTC. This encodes CASSPQRSGANVLTF.

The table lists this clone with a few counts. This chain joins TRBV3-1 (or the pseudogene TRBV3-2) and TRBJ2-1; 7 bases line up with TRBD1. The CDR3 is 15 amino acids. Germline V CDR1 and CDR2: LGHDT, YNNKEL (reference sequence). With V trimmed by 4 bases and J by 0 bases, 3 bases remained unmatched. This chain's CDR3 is CASSLRDSSYNEQFF. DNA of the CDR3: TGTGCCAGCAGCCTCCGGGACAGCTCCTACAATGAGCAGTTCTTC.

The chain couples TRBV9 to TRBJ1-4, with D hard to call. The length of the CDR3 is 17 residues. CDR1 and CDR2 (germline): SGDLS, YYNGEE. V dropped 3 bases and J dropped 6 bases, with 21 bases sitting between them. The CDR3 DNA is TGTGCCAGCAGCGGACGCCAGACCGCCCGGGGAGATGAAAAACTGTTTTTT. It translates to CASSGRQTARGDEKLFF.

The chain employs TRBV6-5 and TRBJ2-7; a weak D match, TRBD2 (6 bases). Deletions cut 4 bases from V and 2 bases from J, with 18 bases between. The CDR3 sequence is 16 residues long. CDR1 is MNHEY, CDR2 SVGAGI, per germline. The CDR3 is CASSSDRGRLTYEQYF. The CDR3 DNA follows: TGTGCCAGCAGTTCGGACCGAGGGAGGCTAACCTACGAGCAGTACTTC.

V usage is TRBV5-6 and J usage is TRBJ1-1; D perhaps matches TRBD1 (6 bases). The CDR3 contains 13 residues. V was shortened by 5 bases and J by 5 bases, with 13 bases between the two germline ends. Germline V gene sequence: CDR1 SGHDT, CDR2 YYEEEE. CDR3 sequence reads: CASRLGAGTEAFF. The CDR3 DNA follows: TGTGCCAGCAGACTGGGGGCAGGGACTGAAGCTTTCTTT. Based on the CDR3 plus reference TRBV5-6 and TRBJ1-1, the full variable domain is DAGVTQSPTHLIKTRGQQVTLRCSPKSGHDTVSWYQQALGQGPQFIFQYYEEEERQRGNFPDRFSGHQFPNYSSELNVNALLLGDSALYLCASRLGAGTEAFFGQGTRLTVV.

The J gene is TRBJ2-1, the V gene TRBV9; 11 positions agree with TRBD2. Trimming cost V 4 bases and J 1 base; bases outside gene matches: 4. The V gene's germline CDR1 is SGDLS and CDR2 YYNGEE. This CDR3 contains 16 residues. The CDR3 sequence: CASSPRTSGSYNEQFF. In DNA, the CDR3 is TGTGCCAGCAGCCCACGGACTAGCGGGTCCTACAATGAGCAGTTCTTC.

This CDR3 reads CASSQGGRGAPNTEAFF. The CDR3 DNA is TGTGCCAGCAGCCAAGGGGGCCGCGGTGCCCCGAACACTGAAGCTTTCTTT. The chain links TRBV14 to TRBJ1-1; perhaps TRBD1 as D (5 bases). Germline V gene lookup returns CDR1 SGHDN and CDR2 FVKESK. V lost 1 base and J 1 base, leaving 16 bases between the germline ends. The CDR3 is 17 residues long.

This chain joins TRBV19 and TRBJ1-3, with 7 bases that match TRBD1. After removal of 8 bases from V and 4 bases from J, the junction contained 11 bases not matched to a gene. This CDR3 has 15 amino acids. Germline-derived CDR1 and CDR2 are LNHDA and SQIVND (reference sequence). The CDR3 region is CASGDPTGAGNTIYF. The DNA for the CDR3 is TGTGCCAGTGGGGACCCAACAGGGGCCGGAAACACCATATATTTT.

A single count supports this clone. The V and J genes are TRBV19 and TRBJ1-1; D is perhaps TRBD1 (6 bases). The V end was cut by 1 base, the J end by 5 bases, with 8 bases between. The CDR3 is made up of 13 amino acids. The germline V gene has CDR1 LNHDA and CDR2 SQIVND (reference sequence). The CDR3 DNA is TGTGCCAGTAGTATAGGGCAGGGGACTGAAGCTTTCTTT. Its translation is CASSIGQGTEAFF.

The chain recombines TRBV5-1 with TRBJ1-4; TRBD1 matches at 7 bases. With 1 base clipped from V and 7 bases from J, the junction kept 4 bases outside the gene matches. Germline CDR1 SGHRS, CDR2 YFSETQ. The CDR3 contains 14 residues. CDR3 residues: CASSLRQGGEKLFF. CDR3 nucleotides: TGCGCCAGCAGCTTGCGACAGGGAGGTGAAAAACTGTTTTTT.

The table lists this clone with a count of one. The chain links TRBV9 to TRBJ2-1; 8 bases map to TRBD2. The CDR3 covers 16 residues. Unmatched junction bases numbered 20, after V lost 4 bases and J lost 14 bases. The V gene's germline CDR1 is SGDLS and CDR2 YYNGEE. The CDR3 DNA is TGTGCCAGCAGCCCCCGGGGAGCGGGAGCTTTTGGGTCTGAGTTCTTC. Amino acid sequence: CASSPRGAGAFGSEFF.

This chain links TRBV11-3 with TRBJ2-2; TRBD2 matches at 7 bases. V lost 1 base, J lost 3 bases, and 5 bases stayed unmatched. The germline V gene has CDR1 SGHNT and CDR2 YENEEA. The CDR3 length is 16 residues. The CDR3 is CASSLGAAGDTGELFF. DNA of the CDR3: TGTGCCAGCAGCTTAGGGGCCGCGGGGGACACCGGGGAGCTGTTTTTT.

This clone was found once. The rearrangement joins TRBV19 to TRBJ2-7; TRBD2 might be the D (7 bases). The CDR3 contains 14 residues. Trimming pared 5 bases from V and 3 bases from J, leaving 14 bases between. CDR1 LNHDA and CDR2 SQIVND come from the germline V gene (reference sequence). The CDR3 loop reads CASSWGGQGYEQYF. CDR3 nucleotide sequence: TGTGCCAGTAGTTGGGGGGGCCAGGGCTACGAGCAGTACTTC.

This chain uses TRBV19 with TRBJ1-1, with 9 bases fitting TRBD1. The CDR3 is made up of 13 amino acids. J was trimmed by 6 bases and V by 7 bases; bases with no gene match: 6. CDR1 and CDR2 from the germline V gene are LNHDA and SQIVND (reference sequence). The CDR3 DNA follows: TGTGCCAGTACCGGACAGGGGTGGGCTGAAGCTTTCTTT. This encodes CASTGQGWAEAFF.

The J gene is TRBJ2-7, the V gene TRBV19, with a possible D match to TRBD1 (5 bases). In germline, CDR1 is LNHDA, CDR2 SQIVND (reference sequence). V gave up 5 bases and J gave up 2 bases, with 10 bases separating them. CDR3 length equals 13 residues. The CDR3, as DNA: TGTGCCAGTAGTCGGACACCTCCCTACGAGCAGTACTTC. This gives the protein CASSRTPPYEQYF.

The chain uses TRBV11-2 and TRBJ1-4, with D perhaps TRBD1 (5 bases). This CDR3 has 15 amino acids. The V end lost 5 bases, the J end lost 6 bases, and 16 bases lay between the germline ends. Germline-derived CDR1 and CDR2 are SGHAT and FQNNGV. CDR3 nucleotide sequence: TGTGCCAGCAGCGCCCAAGGGTTGGGGCATGAAAAACTGTTTTTT. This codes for CASSAQGLGHEKLFF.

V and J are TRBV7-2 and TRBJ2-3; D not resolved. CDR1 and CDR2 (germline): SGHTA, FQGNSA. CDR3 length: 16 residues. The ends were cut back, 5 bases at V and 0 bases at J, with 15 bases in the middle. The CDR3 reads CASSLRPTLSTDTQYF. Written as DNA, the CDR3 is TGTGCCAGCAGCCTGAGGCCTACCCTTAGCACAGATACGCAGTATTTT.